This TCR beta chain was documented in a study of T cell responses to AZD1222 COVID-19 vaccine. Overall study results and limits: Among those given AZD1222, only six were seropositive at baseline.

Second-dose schedules of about 4 or about 12 weeks were combined. Germline values: CDR1 LNHDA, CDR2 SQIVND (reference sequence). Deletions cut 4 bases from V and 0 bases from J, with 10 bases between. This CDR3 contains 15 residues. Comment on this clone: What it recognizes is unknown.

TCRdb's copy holds only in-frame clones and misses some; the assay was immunoSEQ multiplex PCR. Here the sample spans 65,000 to 100,000 clones, more than 85% being singletons. The sequenced sample was peripheral blood, obtained 28 days after the second AZD1222 dose. The V gene is TRBV19, the J gene TRBJ2-1; a possible D gene is TRBD2 (7 bases). The sequence was collected from an adult who received the AZD1222 COVID-19 vaccine. The CDR3 is CASSKGGSSYNEQFF. CDR3 bases: TGTGCCAGTAGTAAGGGGGGGAGCTCCTACAATGAGCAGTTCTTC.